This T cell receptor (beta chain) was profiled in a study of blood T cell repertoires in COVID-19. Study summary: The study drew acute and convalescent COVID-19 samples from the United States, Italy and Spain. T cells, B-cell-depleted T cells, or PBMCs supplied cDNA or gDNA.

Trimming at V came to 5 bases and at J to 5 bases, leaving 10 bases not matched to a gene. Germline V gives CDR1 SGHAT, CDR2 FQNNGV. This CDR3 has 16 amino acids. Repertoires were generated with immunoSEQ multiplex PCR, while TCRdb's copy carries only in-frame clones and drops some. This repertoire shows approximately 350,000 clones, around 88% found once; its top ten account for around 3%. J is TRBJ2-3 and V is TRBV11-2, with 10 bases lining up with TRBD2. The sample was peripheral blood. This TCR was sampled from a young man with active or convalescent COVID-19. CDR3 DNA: TGTGCCAGCAGCCCCAGTCTAGCGGGAGCCGGAGATACGCAGTATTTT. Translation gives CASSPSLAGAGDTQYF.